Reported below is one T cell receptor (beta chain). The sample comes from a study of blood T cell repertoires in COVID-19. The study drew participants aged 18 to 89 years from roughly 25 US areas. Assignment of participants to cohorts was predicated upon participant-reported clinical history. The method was immunoSEQ multiplex PCR; TCRdb's version includes in-frame clones alone and lacks a portion of them. Of around 250,000 clones detected, 70% to 90% appear once; the ten largest clones hold around 15%. Germline assignment: CDR1 MNHEY and CDR2 SVGAGI. V gave up 5 bases and J gave up 5 bases, with 12 bases separating them. This CDR3 region has 13 residues.

Sequenced input: PBMCs or T cells enriched from blood (not recorded which). J is TRBJ1-2 and V is TRBV6-5, with D uncertain. This receptor was taken from a man aged 18 to 29 who had recovered from COVID-19. The CDR3 sequence is CASSLITEYGYTF. CDR3 sequence (DNA): TGTGCCAGCAGTCTCATAACAGAGTATGGCTACACCTTC.